This T cell receptor beta chain was sequenced for a study of T cell responses to AZD1222 COVID-19 vaccine. On the study more broadly: Pooled together were second doses at about 4 or about 12 weeks. Study-wide findings and caveats: Clonal diversity may have been underestimated in mostly white British donors.

This clone was picked up a small number of times. Antigen unknown. Some clones are missing from TCRdb's copy, which holds only in-frame ones; the method was immunoSEQ multiplex PCR. The table includes around 62,000 clones, around 90% detected once. Per the germline V gene, CDR1 is SGHTA and CDR2 is FQGTGA. Trimming cost V 5 bases and J 4 bases; bases outside gene matches: 4. The CDR3 has 14 residues. Sequenced here: peripheral blood, sampled on day 0 of AZD1222 vaccination. The J gene is TRBJ2-5, the V gene TRBV7-3; TRBD2 aligns across 10 bases. The sequence was obtained from an adult in good health. CDR3 bases: TGTGCCAGCAGCCCCAGCGGGGGGGGAGAGACCCAGTACTTC. It codes for CASSPSGGGETQYF.